The rows below give T cell receptor beta chains drawn from one sample of a study of blood T cell repertoires in COVID-19. Profiling relied on immunoSEQ multiplex PCR, and the TCRdb table lists in-frame clones only, not all of them. Found here are 150,000 to 200,000 clones, approximately 84% of them singletons; the top ten hold about 20%. The sequenced sample consisted of peripheral blood. The receptors come from a woman older than 75 with acute or convalescent COVID-19. Both conserved end residues are part of each CDR3. The order of the fields is D gene, V gene, J gene, CDR3 length, clone size, CDR3 protein, CDR3 DNA. A D gene is named only where the DNA matches it firmly. Clone size is not always given. Where it is, it says once, few, many or a class for expanded clones.

D gene: TRBD1
V gene: TRBV18
J gene: TRBJ2-1
CDR3 length: 16
clone size: NA
CDR3 protein: CATTTGTGVLYNEQFF
CDR3 DNA: TGTGCCACAACCACCGGGACAGGGGTCCTCTACAATGAGCAGTTCTTC

D gene: TRBD2
V gene: TRBV19
J gene: TRBJ2-1
CDR3 length: 15
clone size: NA
CDR3 protein: CASSMGGSAYNGQFF
CDR3 DNA: TGTGCCAGTAGTATGGGCGGGAGTGCCTACAATGGGCAGTTCTTC

D gene: NA
V gene: TRBV5-6
J gene: TRBJ1-4
CDR3 length: 13
clone size: NA
CDR3 protein: CASSFVQNEKLFF
CDR3 DNA: TGTGCCAGCAGCTTCGTACAGAATGAAAAACTGTTTTTT

D gene: NA
V gene: TRBV5-1
J gene: TRBJ2-1
CDR3 length: 13
clone size: once
CDR3 protein: CASRPSKENEQFF
CDR3 DNA: TGCGCCAGCAGGCCTAGTAAGGAAAATGAGCAGTTCTTC

D gene: TRBD2
V gene: TRBV19
J gene: TRBJ2-7
CDR3 length: 14
clone size: once
CDR3 protein: CASSINGGGYEQYF
CDR3 DNA: TGTGCCAGTAGTATAAACGGGGGGGGCTACGAGCAGTACTTC

D gene: TRBD2
V gene: TRBV30
J gene: TRBJ2-1
CDR3 length: 16
clone size: NA
CDR3 protein: CAWSVRLAGIEFEQFF
CDR3 DNA: TGTGCCTGGAGTGTACGACTAGCGGGGATCGAGTTTGAGCAGTTCTTC

D gene: TRBD1
V gene: TRBV5-8
J gene: TRBJ2-7
CDR3 length: 14
clone size: NA
CDR3 protein: CASSLSGRGNEQYF
CDR3 DNA: TGTGCCAGCAGCTTGTCAGGCAGGGGGAACGAGCAGTACTTC

D gene: TRBD2
V gene: TRBV2
J gene: TRBJ2-1
CDR3 length: 17
clone size: NA
CDR3 protein: CASSKSGLAGVSNEQFF
CDR3 DNA: TGTGCCAGCAGCAAATCGGGACTAGCGGGAGTTAGTAATGAGCAGTTCTTC

D gene: NA
V gene: TRBV7-9
J gene: TRBJ2-2
CDR3 length: 15
clone size: NA
CDR3 protein: CASSLGLASTGELFF
CDR3 DNA: TGTGCCAGCAGCTTAGGCCTAGCGAGCACCGGGGAGCTGTTTTTT

D gene: TRBD2
V gene: TRBV5-5
J gene: TRBJ2-3
CDR3 length: 16
clone size: NA
CDR3 protein: CASSLGLAGGTDTQYF
CDR3 DNA: TGTGCCAGCAGCTTGGGACTAGCGGGCGGCACAGATACGCAGTATTTT

D gene: NA
V gene: TRBV25-1
J gene: TRBJ2-7
CDR3 length: 15
clone size: few
CDR3 protein: CASSVRGRAGDEQYF
CDR3 DNA: TGTGCCAGCAGTGTAAGGGGGAGGGCGGGCGACGAGCAGTACTTC

D gene: TRBD1
V gene: TRBV6-4
J gene: TRBJ1-2
CDR3 length: 13
clone size: NA
CDR3 protein: CASGGQGPYGYTF
CDR3 DNA: TGTGCCAGCGGGGGACAGGGACCCTATGGCTACACCTTC

D gene: NA
V gene: TRBV5-1
J gene: TRBJ2-2
CDR3 length: 18
clone size: NA
CDR3 protein: CASSRFSLQGRAAGELFF
CDR3 DNA: TGCGCCAGCAGCCGTTTTTCCCTCCAGGGCAGGGCGGCCGGGGAGCTGTTTTTT

D gene: TRBD1
V gene: TRBV27
J gene: TRBJ1-6
CDR3 length: 15
clone size: once
CDR3 protein: CASSPTDRGDSPLHF
CDR3 DNA: TGTGCCAGCAGTCCAACGGACAGGGGCGATTCACCCCTCCACTTT